This passage covers 17 T cell receptor beta chains from one sample sequenced in a study of blood T cell repertoires in COVID-19. Clones were read by immunoSEQ multiplex PCR, and TCRdb kept only the in-frame ones, dropping some. The profile shows 320,000 or so clones, 85% of them singletons. The sequenced sample consisted of PBMCs or T cells enriched from blood (not recorded which). The receptors come from a woman in her 30s who had been exposed to COVID-19.

The chain carries TRBV11-2 and TRBJ2-1, with D perhaps TRBD1 (5 bases). The CDR3 runs to 14 residues. V gave up 2 bases and J gave up 10 bases, with 15 bases separating them. Germline V gene sequence: CDR1 SGHAT, CDR2 FQNNGV. The CDR3 protein is CASSLNYPAGEQFF. CDR3 sequence (DNA): TGTGCCAGCAGCTTAAACTATCCGGCAGGGGAGCAGTTCTTC.

This rearrangement joins TRBV30 to TRBJ1-4; D may be TRBD1 (5 bases). CDR1 is GTSNPN, CDR2 SVGIG, per germline (reference sequence). CDR3 size: 15 residues. The germline V and J ends were trimmed by 0 bases and 2 bases, with 10 bases remaining between them. This CDR3 reads CAWSVLRGTNEKLFF. CDR3 nucleotide sequence: TGTGCCTGGAGTGTACTCCGGGGGACTAATGAAAAACTGTTTTTT.

V gene TRBV7-9 combines with J gene TRBJ1-1; weak D call: TRBD1 (6 bases). Trimming cost V 4 bases and J 9 bases, with 18 bases left between them. Germline V lookup: CDR1 SEHNR, CDR2 FQNEAQ (reference sequence). CDR3 length: 14 amino acids. The CDR3 coding sequence is TGTGCCAGCAGCTCATCGACAGGTCAGGGTAAAGCTTTCTTT. This encodes CASSSSTGQGKAFF.

The rearrangement uses TRBV4-1 and TRBJ2-7; no definite D call. This CDR3 spans 11 amino acids. Trimming removed 3 bases from V and 2 bases from J, with 2 bases in between. The germline V gene encodes CDR1 MGHRA and CDR2 YSYEKL. The CDR3 nucleotides read TGCGCCAGCAGCCACACCTACGAGCAGTACTTC. Translated, it gives CASSHTYEQYF.

A remark on this clone: The junction and the germline gene differ at one end; a read error may be behind it. Other DNA sequences from this sample encode an identical CDR3 as well. In DNA, the CDR3 is TGCAGTGCTAGAGATCGAGGTGCGCAATATTTT. Its protein product is CSARDRGAQYF. J is TRBJ2-3 and V is TRBV20-1; D remains ambiguous. CDR1 and CDR2 from the germline V gene are DFQATT and SNEGSKA (reference sequence). This CDR3 has 11 residues.

This rearrangement joins TRBV7-9 to TRBJ1-4; maybe TRBD1 (5 bases). The germline V gene encodes CDR1 SEHNR and CDR2 FQNEAQ (reference sequence). V lost 2 bases and J 8 bases, leaving 12 bases between the germline ends. The CDR3 has 14 amino acids. The CDR3: CASSLRGSGEKLFF. CDR3 nucleotides: TGTGCCAGCAGCTTACGGGGGTCAGGGGAAAAACTGTTTTTT. Full variable domain (outside the CDR3, taken from reference TRBV7-9 and TRBJ1-4): DTGVSQNPRHKITKRGQNVTFRCDPISEHNRLYWYRQTLGQGPEFLTYFQNEAQLEKSRLLSDRFSAERPKGSFSTLEIQRTEQGDSAMYLCASSLRGSGEKLFFGSGTQLSVL.

The chain uses TRBV28 and TRBJ1-2, with D possibly TRBD1 on 5 matching bases. Germline CDR1 is MDHEN and CDR2 is SYDVKM. CDR3 length: 12 residues. Trimming took 5 bases from V and 8 from J, leaving 12 bases between them. CDR3 coding DNA: TGTGCCAGCAGTGGGGGGAAGTGGGGCTACACCTTC. Amino acid sequence: CASSGGKWGYTF.

The chain recombines TRBV7-9 with TRBJ1-1; D may be TRBD1 (6 bases). The CDR3 spans 15 residues. Germline V lookup: CDR1 SEHNR, CDR2 FQNEAQ (reference sequence). Deletions cut 8 bases from V and 4 bases from J, with 20 bases between. The chain's CDR3 is CASRVTDSGFTEAFF. The DNA of the CDR3 is TGTGCCAGCCGAGTAACGGACAGCGGTTTCACTGAAGCTTTCTTT. The entire variable domain, with the rest obtained from reference TRBV7-9 and TRBJ1-1, is as follows: DTGVSQNPRHKITKRGQNVTFRCDPISEHNRLYWYRQTLGQGPEFLTYFQNEAQLEKSRLLSDRFSAERPKGSFSTLEIQRTEQGDSAMYLCASRVTDSGFTEAFFGQGTRLTVV.

The J gene is TRBJ2-5, the V gene TRBV6-5; 13 nucleotides align to TRBD2. CDR1 and CDR2 (germline): MNHEY, SVGAGI. V lost 6 bases to trimming and J lost 4 bases; unmatched junction nucleotides: 2. The CDR3 is 14 residues long. The CDR3 nucleotides read TGTGCCAGCAGACTAGCGGGGGGGCCAGAGACCCAGTACTTC. Its protein product is CASRLAGGPETQYF.

The rearrangement links TRBV6-5 to TRBJ1-6, with 8 bases that match TRBD1. The J segment lost 7 bases and the V segment lost 7 bases, leaving 6 bases of the junction unmatched. The CDR3 is 14 residues long. CDR1 and CDR2 (germline): MNHEY, SVGAGI. The CDR3 nucleotides read TGTGCCAGCACACGGACAGGGTGGAATTCACCCCTCCACTTT. It translates to CASTRTGWNSPLHF.

The V and J genes are TRBV28 and TRBJ2-7, with 11 bases aligning to TRBD1. The ends lost 8 bases at V and 12 bases at J; junction bases unmatched: 9. Per germline, CDR1 MDHEN and CDR2 SYDVKM. The CDR3 is made up of 12 amino acids. The CDR3 coding sequence is TGTGCCAGCTCGGACAGGGGGCGGTTGTTGTACTTC. Translation: CASSDRGRLLYF. The entire variable domain, with the rest obtained from reference TRBV28 and TRBJ2-7, is as follows: DVKVTQSSRYLVKRTGEKVFLECVQDMDHENMFWYRQDPGLGLRLIYFSYDVKMKEKGDIPEGYSVSREKKERFSLILESASTNQTSMYLCASSDRGRLLYFGPGTRLTVT.

The chain has TRBV28 and TRBJ1-3; D uncertain. Germline V gene sequence: CDR1 MDHEN, CDR2 SYDVKM. V shed 6 bases and J shed 3 bases, with 6 bases lying between them. The CDR3 covers 12 residues. The DNA for the CDR3 is TGTGCCAGCAGCCAAATTGGAAACACCATATATTTT. Protein sequence: CASSQIGNTIYF.

The chain joins TRBV14 to TRBJ1-6, with D perhaps matching TRBD1 (6 bases). Germline V gene lookup returns CDR1 SGHDN and CDR2 FVKESK. The CDR3 sequence is 13 residues long. V shed 1 base and J shed 14 bases, with 12 bases lying between them. The CDR3 protein is CASSQVQGAALHF. DNA of the CDR3: TGTGCCAGCAGCCAAGTACAGGGAGCGGCCCTCCACTTT.

This sequence joins TRBV4-3 and TRBJ1-6; 7 bases match TRBD1. The CDR3 runs 20 residues. J was trimmed by 10 bases and V by 0 bases; bases with no gene match: 21. Germline loops: CDR1 LGHNA, CDR2 YSLEER. This CDR3 reads CASSQDYHPTVRQGGSPLHF. Written as DNA, the CDR3 is TGCGCCAGCAGCCAAGACTATCACCCTACCGTGAGACAGGGAGGCTCACCCCTCCACTTT.

The gene calls are TRBV18 and TRBJ2-1, with 8 bases matching TRBD1. The junction had 6 bases not matched to a gene; V was cut back by 4 bases and J by 7 bases. The V gene's germline CDR1 is KGHSH and CDR2 LQKENI. The CDR3 length is 14 residues. CDR3 sequence reads: CASSLRTGINEQFF. The CDR3 DNA follows: TGTGCCAGCTCACTAAGGACAGGGATAAATGAGCAGTTCTTC.

V gene TRBV27 combines with J gene TRBJ2-2; D possibly corresponds to TRBD1 (6 bases). In germline, CDR1 is MNHEY, CDR2 SMNVEV (reference sequence). The CDR3 loop spans 16 amino acids. The ends were cut back, 6 bases at V and 7 bases at J, with 21 bases in the middle. Here the CDR3 reads CASSLWGLAGVGELFF. CDR3 coding DNA: TGTGCCAGCAGCCTCTGGGGGCTAGCAGGAGTCGGGGAGCTGTTTTTT.

The chain combines TRBV2 with TRBJ1-1; TRBD1 matches 7 bases. V lost 2 bases, J lost 6 bases, and 3 bases stayed unmatched. CDR3 length equals 13 residues. Germline CDR1 SNHLY, CDR2 FYNNEI. This chain's CDR3 is CASSETGQSEAFF. CDR3 DNA sequence: TGTGCCAGCAGTGAAACGGGACAGTCTGAAGCTTTCTTT.